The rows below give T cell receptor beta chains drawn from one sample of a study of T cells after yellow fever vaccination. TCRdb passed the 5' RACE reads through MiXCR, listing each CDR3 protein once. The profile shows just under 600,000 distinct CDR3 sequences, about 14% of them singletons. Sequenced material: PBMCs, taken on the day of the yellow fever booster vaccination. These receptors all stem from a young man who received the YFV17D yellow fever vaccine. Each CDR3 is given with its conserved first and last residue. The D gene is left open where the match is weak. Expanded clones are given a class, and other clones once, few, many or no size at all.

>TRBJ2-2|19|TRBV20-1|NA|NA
TGCAGTGCTAGAGATTTTTCGCTCCACCCTCTAGCGAGGGGCGGGGAGCTGTTTTTT
CSARDFSLHPLARGGELFF
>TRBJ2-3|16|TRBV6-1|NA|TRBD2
TGTGCCAGCAGTGAGCAGACTAGCGGGTACACAGATACGCAGTATTTT
CASSEQTSGYTDTQYF
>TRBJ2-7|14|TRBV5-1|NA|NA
TGCGCCAGCAGCCCCGGGATCTCCTGGTACGAGCAGTACTTC
CASSPGISWYEQYF
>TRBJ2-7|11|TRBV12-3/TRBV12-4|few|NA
TGTGCCAGCAGTAAGAGGCGGGAGCAGTACTTC
CASSKRREQYF
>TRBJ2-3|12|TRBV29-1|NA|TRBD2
TGCAGCCTGAAGTGGGAGGGGGATACGCAGTATTTT
CSLKWEGDTQYF
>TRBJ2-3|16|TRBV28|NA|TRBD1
TGTGCCAGCAGTTCACGAAGCCGACAGGGCTTGTATACGCAGTATTTT
CASSSRSRQGLYTQYF
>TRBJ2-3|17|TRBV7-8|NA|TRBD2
TGTGCCAGCACCCTAGGGGCTAGCGGACTCCTCACAGATACGAAGTATTTT
CASTLGASGLLTDTKYF
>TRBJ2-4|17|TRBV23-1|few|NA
TGCGCCAGCAGTCAATCCCCGGCGGTTACGGCCAAAAACATTCAGTACTTC
CASSQSPAVTAKNIQYF
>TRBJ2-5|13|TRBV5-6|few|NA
TGTGCCAGCAGCTTAAACCCCGTCAGGACCCAGTACTTC
CASSLNPVRTQYF
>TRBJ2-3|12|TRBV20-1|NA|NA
TGCAGTGCTAGTTGGGGAGCAGATACGCAGTATTTT
CSASWGADTQYF
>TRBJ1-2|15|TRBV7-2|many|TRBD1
TGTGCCAGCAGCCAAATGACAGGGGCGGGCTATGGCTACACCTTC
CASSQMTGAGYGYTF
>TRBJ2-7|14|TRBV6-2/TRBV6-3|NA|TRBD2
TGTGCCAGCAGTCGACCGGGACTAGCCTACGAGCAGTACTTC
CASSRPGLAYEQYF
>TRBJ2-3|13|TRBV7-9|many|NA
TGTGCCAGCAGCTTAGCGGGAGCCTATACGCAGTATTTT
CASSLAGAYTQYF
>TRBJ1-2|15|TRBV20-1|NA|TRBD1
TGCAGTGCTAGAGACCAGACAGGGACCATCTATGGCTACACCTTC
CSARDQTGTIYGYTF
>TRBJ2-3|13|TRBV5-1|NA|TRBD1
TGCGCCAGCACCGGACAGGTATCAGATACGCAGTATTTT
CASTGQVSDTQYF
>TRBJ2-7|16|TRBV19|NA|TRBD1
TGTGCCAGTACCCCTTCCCCCCCGACAGGGACCTACGAGCAGTACTTC
CASTPSPPTGTYEQYF
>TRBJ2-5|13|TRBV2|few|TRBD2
TGTGCCATCGGGACTAGCGGCCAAGAGACCCAGTACTTC
CAIGTSGQETQYF
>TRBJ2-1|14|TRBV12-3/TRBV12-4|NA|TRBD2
TGTGCCAGCGAATCACGCGGGAGTGTAAATGAGCAGTTCTTC
CASESRGSVNEQFF
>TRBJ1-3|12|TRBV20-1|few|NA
TGCAGTGCCGGACCCTCTGGAAACACCATATATTTT
CSAGPSGNTIYF
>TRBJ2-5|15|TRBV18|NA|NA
TGTGCCAGCTCACCACATTTCGGTGGGGAAGAGACCCAGTACTTC
CASSPHFGGEETQYF
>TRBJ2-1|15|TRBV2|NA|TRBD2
TGTGCCAGCAGTGGGGGACTAGCTGGCGGGAATGAGCAGTTCTTC
CASSGGLAGGNEQFF
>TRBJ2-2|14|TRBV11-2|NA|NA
TGTGCCAGCAGCCGCGAATTAAACACCGGGGAGCTGTTTTTT
CASSRELNTGELFF
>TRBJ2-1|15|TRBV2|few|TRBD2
TGTGCCAGCATTAGGGAGGCGCTAGCGGACAATGAGCAGTTCTTC
CASIREALADNEQFF
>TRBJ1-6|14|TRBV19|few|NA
TGTGCCAGTAGTATGAAATCCTATAATTCACCCCTCCACTTT
CASSMKSYNSPLHF
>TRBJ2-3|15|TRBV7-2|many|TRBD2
TGTGCCAGCAGCCCAAACGGGAGGGCCGGAGATACGCAGTATTTT
CASSPNGRAGDTQYF
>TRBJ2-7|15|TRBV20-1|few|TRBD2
TGCAGTGCTAGTGCAACTAGCGGGCTGTCCTACGAGCAGTACTTC
CSASATSGLSYEQYF
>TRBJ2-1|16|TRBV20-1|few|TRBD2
TGCAGTGCTAGTGGAGCCGCTAGCGGCGAGGTGGATGAGCAGTTCTTC
CSASGAASGEVDEQFF
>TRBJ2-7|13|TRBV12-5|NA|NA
TGTGCTAGTGGTTTCGAGGGTCCCGACGAGCAGTACTTC
CASGFEGPDEQYF